This T cell receptor beta chain was captured in a study of beta chain features in type 1 diabetes. On this clone: Its target is unknown.

Study-level points and caveats: Equally in patients and controls, PCR might preferentially amplify shorter templates.

Germline V gene sequence: CDR1 MDHEN, CDR2 SYDVKM. V was clipped by 2 bases and J by 4 bases, with 15 bases between them. The CDR3 runs to 16 residues. Expressed TCRB transcripts were sequenced because the entire RNA isolate underwent reverse transcription. The data were produced by immunoSEQ multiplex PCR, yet TCRdb's version contains in-frame clones alone and is incomplete. This table holds approximately 140,000 clones, 40% to 55% found once. Sequencing was done on a sample of Tregs from blood. J is TRBJ2-4 and V is TRBV28, with a tentative D call TRBD1 (6 bases). The clonotype originates from a man aged 18 to 35 in good health. The CDR3 DNA reads as TGTGCCAGCAGTTTAGGTTGGCAGGGGCGTAAAAACATTCAGTACTTC. Translating it yields CASSLGWQGRKNIQYF.